These 22 T cell receptor beta chains originate from one sample sequenced in a study of blood T cells in healthy people across ages (dated by TCRdb to the mid-2010s). Receptor libraries were prepared by 5' RACE. The second PCR ran for about 6 to 12 cycles and used a J-beta primer mix along with a sample-barcoded 5' primer. TCRdb cleaned the public reads at Q25 with fastp, built clones with MiXCR and kept in-frame beta chains. Rows with one shared CDR3 protein collapse into an entry with the most common genes and DNA. This sample lists 1.8 million or so distinct CDR3 sequences; 30% to 40% were detected once. The ten largest clones represent roughly 23% of the sample. The sequencing sample was made of blood. These receptors were obtained from a human donor in good health.

This clonotype occurred many times. This chain connects TRBV6-5 to TRBJ2-1; TRBD1 is a possible D gene (7 bases). Trimming removed 6 bases from V and 6 bases from J, with 15 bases in between. CDR3 length: 14 amino acids. Germline V gene lookup returns CDR1 MNHEY and CDR2 SVGAGI. DNA of the CDR3: TGTGCCAGCAGCCGACAGGGAGGATTCAATGAGCAGTTCTTC. The encoded protein is CASSRQGGFNEQFF.

The CDR3 sequence: CASSFRTLMNTEAFF. The CDR3 region has the DNA TGTGCCAGCAGTTTCCGGACATTGATGAACACTGAAGCTTTCTTT. The chain uses TRBV12-3 or TRBV12-4 and TRBJ1-1, with D perhaps matching TRBD1 (5 bases). The CDR3 consists of 15 residues. V lost 3 bases and J lost 0, with 11 bases in between.

The genes are TRBV7-2 and TRBJ1-5, with no clear D. The germline V gene encodes CDR1 SGHTA and CDR2 FQGNSA. The CDR3 runs 14 residues. Trimming stripped 2 bases from V and 7 bases from J, with 12 bases between. The CDR3 DNA is TGTGCCAGCAGCTTATGGAGGGAGGACCAGCCCCAGCATTTT. It specifies CASSLWREDQPQHF.

The genes are TRBV28 and TRBJ2-5, with 8 positions matching TRBD2. The CDR3 length is 15 residues. Germline V gene data show CDR1 as MDHEN and CDR2 as SYDVKM. J gave up 5 bases and V 7 bases, and 12 bases lay outside the gene matches. CDR3 nucleotides: TGTGCCAGCACGGAAAGCGGGGGCCAGAGGGAGACCCAGTACTTC. Amino acid sequence: CASTESGGQRETQYF.

Only a few counts were recorded for this clonotype. The chain links TRBV7-2 to TRBJ2-3; D call uncertain. The CDR3 is made up of 15 amino acids. Trimming took off 6 bases at V and 2 bases at J, with 15 bases between the two ends. Germline V lookup: CDR1 SGHTA, CDR2 FQGNSA. CDR3 region: CASSQLRIITDTQYF. CDR3 coding DNA: TGTGCCAGCAGTCAACTAAGGATTATCACAGATACGCAGTATTTT.

This chain links TRBV20-1 with TRBJ1-6, with D tentatively TRBD1 (5 bases). CDR3 length: 16 amino acids. Germline loops: CDR1 DFQATT, CDR2 SNEGSKA (reference sequence). V shed 3 bases and J shed 2 bases, with 14 bases lying between them. CDR3 region: CSARSQGEPYNSPLHF. The CDR3, as DNA: TGCAGTGCTAGGAGTCAGGGTGAGCCCTATAATTCACCCCTCCACTTT.

This chain uses TRBV7-2 with TRBJ2-7; D perhaps matches TRBD2 (6 bases). V was pared by 2 bases and J by 7 bases, with 18 bases between. This CDR3 comprises 15 residues. Per the germline V gene, CDR1 is SGHTA and CDR2 is FQGNSA. CDR3 nucleotides: TGTGCCAGCAGCTTACTGGAGGGACTCGCGGGGGAGCAGTACTTC. This translates into CASSLLEGLAGEQYF.

This clonotype has a handful of counts. The chain combines TRBV7-2 with TRBJ2-5; D perhaps matches TRBD1 (6 bases). CDR1 and CDR2 from the germline V gene are SGHTA and FQGNSA. This CDR3 has 15 residues. Trimming cost V 3 bases and J 3 bases, with 14 bases left between them. The CDR3 DNA sequence: TGTGCCAGCAGCTTTCAGGGGCTTAGGGAAGAGACCCAGTACTTC. Translation: CASSFQGLREETQYF.

This clonotype was counted a single time. The chain is built from TRBV11-2 and TRBJ2-3; no definite D call. The germline CDR1 and CDR2 sequences are SGHAT and FQNNGV. The CDR3 length is 14 residues. V was pared by 6 bases and J by 3 bases, with 13 bases between. The CDR3 region is CASSPWVLTDTQYF. DNA for the CDR3: TGTGCCAGCAGTCCCTGGGTCTTAACAGATACGCAGTATTTT.

The chain uses TRBV20-1 and TRBJ2-7, with D possibly being TRBD1 (7 bases). CDR1 and CDR2 from the germline V gene are DFQATT and SNEGSKA (reference sequence). V shed 3 bases and J shed 7 bases, with 22 bases lying between them. The CDR3 contains 15 residues. The CDR3 coding sequence is TGCAGTGCTAGGGGTTGGCAGGGGGGCTCGTTAGAGCAGTACTTC. Protein: CSARGWQGGSLEQYF.

The J gene is TRBJ1-3, the V gene TRBV20-1, with D uncertain. The V and J ends lost 0 bases and 7 bases respectively, with 7 bases between them. The germline CDR1 and CDR2 sequences are DFQATT and SNEGSKA (reference sequence). The CDR3 has 12 amino acids. The DNA for the CDR3 is TGCAGTGCTAGAGAAGAAGGGAACACCATATATTTT. It yields the protein CSAREEGNTIYF.

The chain employs TRBV9 and TRBJ2-1, with D hard to call. This CDR3 contains 15 residues. The V end was cut by 3 bases, the J end by 0 bases, with 10 bases between. Germline V CDR1 and CDR2: SGDLS, YYNGEE. The chain's CDR3 is CASSAYDGSYNEQFF. The CDR3 nucleotides read TGTGCCAGCAGCGCTTACGACGGCTCCTACAATGAGCAGTTCTTC.

This clonotype was seen at least ten times. V and J are TRBV20-1 and TRBJ1-2; 8 bases agree with TRBD1. The germline CDR1 and CDR2 sequences are DFQATT and SNEGSKA (reference sequence). V shed 4 bases and J 5 bases; nucleotides not matched to a gene: 3. The CDR3 contains 12 residues. The CDR3 DNA sequence: TGCAGTGCTAACAGGGGGGATTATGGCTACACCTTC. Translating it yields CSANRGDYGYTF.

The chain employs TRBV4-3 and TRBJ2-3, with a tentative D call TRBD2 (5 bases). V was cut by 1 base and J by 4 bases, with 15 bases left in between. The germline gives CDR1 LGHNA, CDR2 YSLEER. The CDR3 consists of 16 residues. CDR3: CASSQVLGRSADTQYF. CDR3 DNA sequence: TGCGCCAGCAGCCAAGTTTTGGGGAGAAGCGCAGATACGCAGTATTTT.

The rearrangement links TRBV29-1 to TRBJ1-1, with no clear D. Germline assignment: CDR1 SQVTM and CDR2 ANQGSEA. The V gene lost 4 bases and the J gene lost 4 bases, with 13 bases spanning the gap. The CDR3 extends over 13 amino acids. The DNA for the CDR3 is TGCAGCGTTGGGCTGTGGGGAGGCACTGAAGCTTTCTTT. Translated, it gives CSVGLWGGTEAFF.

This clonotype came up a few times. This chain uses TRBV11-1 with TRBJ2-7, with 9 bases aligning to TRBD1. From germline, CDR1 is SGHAT and CDR2 FQDESV (reference sequence). V lost 5 bases, J lost 4 bases, and 9 bases stayed unmatched. This CDR3 comprises 15 residues. The CDR3 region is CASSRVGQGPYEQYF. DNA for the CDR3: TGTGCCAGCAGCAGGGTCGGACAGGGGCCATACGAGCAGTACTTC. Based on the CDR3 plus reference TRBV11-1 and TRBJ2-7, the full variable domain is EAEVAQSPRYKITEKSQAVAFWCDPISGHATLYWYRQILGQGPELLVQFQDESVVDDSQLPKDRFSAERLKGVDSTLKIQPAELGDSAMYLCASSRVGQGPYEQYFGPGTRLTVT.

V gene TRBV5-6 combines with J gene TRBJ2-5; no definite D call. The germline V gene has CDR1 SGHDT and CDR2 YYEEEE. Trimming took 2 bases from V and 1 from J, leaving 6 bases between them. The CDR3 has 13 amino acids. In DNA form, the CDR3 reads TGTGCCAGCAGCTTTGAGATCCAAGAGACCCAGTACTTC. It codes for CASSFEIQETQYF.

Here the CDR3 reads CATYGVGYGYTF. The CDR3 DNA follows: TGTGCCACCTACGGAGTTGGGTATGGCTACACCTTC. The chain employs TRBV15 and TRBJ1-2; D uncertain. Germline CDR1 is LNHNV and CDR2 is YYDKDF (reference sequence). The CDR3 sequence is 12 residues long. V was trimmed by 8 bases and J by 5 bases, leaving 12 bases between them.

Turning to this clonotype: Germline is not matched at one junction end, which may reflect a read error. The chain carries TRBV28 and TRBJ2-1; 8 positions match TRBD2. Germline V gene sequence: CDR1 MDHEN, CDR2 SYDVKM. CDR3 size: 15 residues. The CDR3 here is CASRQSGGIDNERFF. Written as DNA, the CDR3 is TGTGCCAGCAGACAAAGCGGGGGTATCGACAATGAGCGGTTCTTC.

The rearrangement links TRBV15 to TRBJ2-7, with D perhaps assigned TRBD1 or TRBD2 (6 bases each). CDR1 LNHNV and CDR2 YYDKDF come from the germline V gene (reference sequence). V was shortened by 1 base and J by 10 bases, with 20 bases between the two germline ends. The CDR3 spans 15 residues. Written as DNA, the CDR3 is TGTGCCACCAGCAGAGTATACGGGGGACAAGAGGCCCAGTACTTC. Its protein is CATSRVYGGQEAQYF. The whole variable domain, filled in from reference TRBV15 and TRBJ2-7, reads DAMVIQNPRYQVTQFGKPVTLSCSQTLNHNVMYWYQQKSSQAPKLLFHYYDKDFNNEADTPDNFQSRRPNTSFCFLDIRSPGLGDTAMYLCATSRVYGGQEAQYFGPGTRLTVT.

This clonotype has just a few counts. The V and J genes are TRBV7-8 and TRBJ2-1; D remains ambiguous. With 2 bases removed from V and 3 bases from J, the gap between germline ends came to 8 bases. The CDR3 is 14 residues long. The germline gives CDR1 SGHVS, CDR2 FQNEAQ. CDR3 loop: CASSLPWGYNEQFF. The CDR3 coding sequence is TGTGCCAGCAGCTTACCATGGGGCTACAATGAGCAGTTCTTC.

This clonotype was observed a few times. The rearrangement uses TRBV7-2 and TRBJ2-5; D gene ambiguous. The CDR3 is 16 amino acids. V shed 2 bases and J shed 4 bases, with 17 bases lying between them. In germline, CDR1 is SGHTA, CDR2 FQGNSA. The CDR3 spells CASSLMGGLDRETQYF. CDR3 sequence (DNA): TGTGCCAGCAGCTTAATGGGCGGCCTGGATAGAGAGACCCAGTACTTC.